The 5 T cell receptor beta chains below all came from one sample that was sequenced in a study of OX40 agonist ivuxolimab in advanced cancers. Library method: the immunoSEQ multiplex PCR assay. TCRdb took this table from immuneACCESS and kept in-frame rearrangements with V and J called. Such tables lack part of the clones; where checked against another copy, unresolved V genes explain under half of the gap, and the rest is unexplained. The sample table contains more than 45,000 clones; only one count was recorded for 82% of them. More than 1.1% of the sample belongs to the ten largest clones. Here the sequenced sample was CD4+ or CD8+ T cells sorted from blood, taken in a trial of the OX40 agonist ivuxolimab. Receptors were obtained from an adult with an advanced solid tumor such as melanoma, head and neck, liver or kidney cancer.

This clone is a singleton in its sample. The chain couples TRBV19 to TRBJ1-4, with D unclear. Deletions cut 9 bases from V and 9 bases from J, with 11 bases between. This CDR3 is built from 11 residues. CDR1 LNHDA and CDR2 SQIVND come from the germline V gene (reference sequence). CDR3 protein: CASRLGKKLFF. CDR3 bases: TGTGCCAGCAGACTAGGGAAAAAACTGTTTTTT.

The chain joins TRBV21-1 to TRBJ2-7; TRBD1, the table's D call, was not compared with the DNA. TRBV21-1 counts as a pseudogene. This CDR3 comprises 17 residues. The CDR3 DNA is TGTGCCAGCAGCAAAGTGAGTAAACAGGGTAAGATCTACGAGCAGTACTTC. The encoded protein is CASSKVSKQGKIYEQYF.

The rearrangement joins TRBV30 to TRBJ1-1; 7 positions match TRBD1. Germline V gene sequence: CDR1 GTSNPN, CDR2 SVGIG (reference sequence). The CDR3 is made up of 13 amino acids. Germline trimming cut 4 bases from V and 8 bases from J; bases unmatched to any gene: 10. The CDR3 DNA follows: TGTGCCTGGACCCGACAGGGAAGGGCCGAAGCTTTCTTT. It translates to CAWTRQGRAEAFF.

This chain links TRBV11-2 with TRBJ2-7; TRBD1 agrees at 9 bases. The CDR3 extends over 14 amino acids. V shed 5 bases and J 3 bases; nucleotides not matched to a gene: 5. Germline-derived CDR1 and CDR2 are SGHAT and FQNNGV. Written as DNA, the CDR3 is TGTGCCAGCAGCCGCGGGACAGGGCGCTACGAGCAGTACTTC. This gives the protein CASSRGTGRYEQYF.

V and J are TRBV4-2 and TRBJ2-2, with D possibly being TRBD1 (5 bases). The germline V gene has CDR1 LGHNA and CDR2 YNFKEQ. This CDR3 has 15 residues. Trimming stripped 3 bases from V and 4 bases from J, with 12 bases between. CDR3 sequence reads: CASSHGALSTGELFF. Here the CDR3 DNA reads TGTGCCAGCAGCCATGGGGCTCTGAGCACCGGGGAGCTGTTTTTT.